This entry lists 16 T cell receptor beta chains sequenced from one sample in a study of blood T cell repertoires in COVID-19. Some clones are missing from TCRdb's copy, which holds only in-frame ones; the method was immunoSEQ multiplex PCR. The sample lists some 320,000 clones; about 89% were seen once. Sequencing used peripheral blood. These receptors all stem from a woman aged 45-59 years who had recovered from COVID-19.

This chain joins TRBV19 and TRBJ2-7; 8 bases match TRBD1. Trimming removed 6 bases from V and 4 bases from J; junction bases left unmatched: 11. This CDR3 is 15 amino acids long. Germline CDR1 is LNHDA and CDR2 is SQIVND (reference sequence). The CDR3 sequence is CASRSQGDVGYEQYF. The DNA of the CDR3 is TGTGCCAGTAGGTCACAGGGGGACGTTGGTTACGAGCAGTACTTC.

This chain links TRBV20-1 with TRBJ1-3; D remains ambiguous. This CDR3 region has 16 residues. V gave up 3 bases and J gave up 1 base, with 16 bases separating them. CDR1 and CDR2 (germline): DFQATT, SNEGSKA (reference sequence). The CDR3, as DNA: TGCAGTGCTAGTGACGGAGCCGCCATTTCTGGAAACACCATATATTTT. It yields the protein CSASDGAAISGNTIYF.

V gene TRBV7-9 combines with J gene TRBJ1-5, with TRBD1 matching over 7 bases. CDR1 is SEHNR, CDR2 FQNEAQ, per germline (reference sequence). V gave up 5 bases and J gave up 7 bases; unmatched junction bases: 5. The CDR3 spans 13 residues. The CDR3 sequence is CASSQTGNQPQHF. CDR3 DNA: TGTGCCAGCAGCCAGACAGGGAACCAGCCCCAGCATTTT.

V and J are TRBV13 and TRBJ2-1; TRBD1 is a possible D gene (7 bases). The CDR3 contains 15 residues. V was shortened by 6 bases and J by 13 bases, with 25 bases between the two germline ends. The germline CDR1 and CDR2 sequences are PRHDT and FYEKMQ (reference sequence). CDR3 in DNA: TGTGCCAGCAGTCAGAGCGGAGGGGGCCGGTATTCCCAGTTCTTC. Translation gives CASSQSGGGRYSQFF.

The chain employs TRBV12-3 or TRBV12-4 and TRBJ1-2, with D unclear. V gave up 6 bases and J gave up 1 base, with 6 bases separating them. The CDR3 contains 12 residues. CDR3 amino acids: CASSEINYGYTF. CDR3 coding DNA: TGTGCCAGCAGCGAGATTAACTATGGCTACACCTTC.

The rearrangement uses TRBV5-6 and TRBJ2-1, with 11 bases matching TRBD1. The CDR3 sequence is 15 residues long. Trimming cost V 2 bases and J 7 bases; bases outside gene matches: 5. The germline V gene encodes CDR1 SGHDT and CDR2 YYEEEE. The CDR3 nucleotides are TGTGCCAGCAGCTTTATGGGACAGGGGGTAAATGAGCAGTTCTTC. This translates into CASSFMGQGVNEQFF.

The chain recombines TRBV9 with TRBJ2-7; 9 bases match TRBD2. J gave up 3 bases and V 4 bases, and 11 bases lay outside the gene matches. Germline loops: CDR1 SGDLS, CDR2 YYNGEE. The CDR3 loop spans 16 amino acids. The CDR3 nucleotides are TGTGCCAGCAGCCCCCGTTCCCCAGCGGGAGGCTACGAGCAGTACTTC. It codes for CASSPRSPAGGYEQYF.

The chain carries TRBV29-1 and TRBJ2-1; 8 nucleotides line up with TRBD1. This CDR3 region has 14 residues. Losses at the gene ends were 6 bases for V and 0 bases for J; bases not matched to a gene: 4. CDR1 SQVTM and CDR2 ANQGSEA come from the germline V gene. The CDR3 reads CSVGQESSYNEQFF. The CDR3 DNA is TGCAGCGTGGGACAGGAGAGCTCCTACAATGAGCAGTTCTTC.

The chain is built from TRBV6-5 and TRBJ1-3, with 11 bases fitting TRBD1. The CDR3 loop spans 15 amino acids. V shed 6 bases and J 3 bases; nucleotides not matched to a gene: 4. Germline CDR1 MNHEY, CDR2 SVGAGI. The CDR3 here is CASRADRGLGNTIYF. CDR3 DNA sequence: TGTGCCAGCAGAGCGGACAGGGGGCTTGGAAACACCATATATTTT.

This clone was observed a handful of times. The gene calls are TRBV18 and TRBJ1-2; no clear D gene. The CDR3 is 13 residues long. Germline V gene lookup returns CDR1 KGHSH and CDR2 LQKENI. Trimming took off 2 bases at V and 2 bases at J, with 6 bases between the two ends. The DNA for the CDR3 is TGTGCCAGCTCACCAGCAGGCAACTATGGCTACACCTTC. Translation: CASSPAGNYGYTF.

Worth noting for this clone: A read error may produce the germline difference seen at one junction end. The chain combines TRBV3-1 (or the pseudogene TRBV3-2) with TRBJ1-1, with TRBD1 as a possible D gene (6 bases). Per germline, CDR1 LGHDT and CDR2 YNNKEL (reference sequence). This CDR3 comprises 14 residues. For the CDR3, the DNA is TGTGCCAGCAACCAAGGGACGGAACAGGGTGAAGCTTTCTTT. Its protein is CASNQGTEQGEAFF.

The CDR3 spells CASSLIADSYEQYF. CDR3 bases: TGTGCCAGCAGCTTGATAGCGGACTCCTACGAGCAGTACTTC. The V gene is TRBV5-4, the J gene TRBJ2-7; D perhaps matches TRBD2 (6 bases). CDR1 is SGHNT and CDR2 is YYREEE in the germline V gene (reference sequence). The CDR3 is 14 residues long. The germline V and J ends were trimmed by 1 base and 0 bases, with 8 bases remaining between them.

The V and J genes are TRBV7-9 and TRBJ1-1; no definite D call. Deletions cut 4 bases from V and 3 bases from J, with 3 bases between. This CDR3 is built from 11 residues. The V gene's germline CDR1 is SEHNR and CDR2 FQNEAQ (reference sequence). The CDR3 loop reads CASSSYTEAFF. For the CDR3, the DNA is TGTGCCAGCAGCTCATACACTGAAGCTTTCTTT.

V is TRBV6-4 and J is TRBJ1-2, with 11 bases fitting TRBD1. This CDR3 comprises 14 residues. J was trimmed by 8 bases and V by 4 bases; bases with no gene match: 6. CDR1 is MRHNA and CDR2 is SNTAGT in the germline V gene. The DNA for the CDR3 is TGTGCCAGCAGTGGACCGGGACAGGGGGGCGGCTACACCTTC. Amino acid sequence: CASSGPGQGGGYTF.

This clone has only a few counts. This sequence joins TRBV27 and TRBJ1-2; 8 nucleotides line up with TRBD1. V lost 6 bases and J lost 7; bases outside the gene matches: 7. CDR3 size: 13 residues. Germline loops: CDR1 MNHEY, CDR2 SMNVEV (reference sequence). The CDR3 nucleotides read TGTGCCAGCAGCCAGGACAGGGCCGCTGGCTACACCTTC. Residues: CASSQDRAAGYTF.

The rearrangement links TRBV27 to TRBJ2-1, with 8 bases lining up with TRBD2. Germline assignment: CDR1 MNHEY and CDR2 SMNVEV (reference sequence). With 6 bases clipped from V and 6 bases from J, the junction kept 22 bases outside the gene matches. The CDR3 totals 19 residues. The CDR3 DNA follows: TGTGCCAGCAGGCCCCCGAGGGCGGGGGGATCCCTTTTACTCAATGAGCAGTTCTTC. Translated: CASRPPRAGGSLLLNEQFF.